This record concerns one T cell receptor beta chain sequence. The sample belongs to a study of T cells in Graves' hyperthyroidism and ophthalmopathy. The CDR3 regions of TCR beta were amplified from RNA transcripts. HTBI primers were employed in a first-round RT-PCR of the TCR CDR3. TCRdb called the multiplex PCR reads again in MiXCR, with one record for every CDR3 protein. The sample has around 340,000 distinct CDR3 sequences; approximately 22% are singletons. Trimming at V came to 4 bases and at J to 3 bases, leaving 15 bases not matched to a gene. CDR1 and CDR2 (germline): MGHRA, YSYEKL. This CDR3 spans 18 amino acids.

This sequence originates from a woman aged 50 to 65 with Graves' hyperthyroidism. The rearrangement links TRBV4-1 to TRBJ1-5; 7 positions agree with TRBD1. Sequenced input: blood. CDR3 DNA: TGCGCCAGCAGCCCAAAAGGCGGGACAGCCCTTTCCAATCAGCCCCAGCATTTT. Protein: CASSPKGGTALSNQPQHF.